The rows below give T cell receptor beta chains drawn from one sample of a study of regulatory T cells after allogeneic stem cell transplantation. TCRdb re-called the 5' RACE reads with MiXCR, one entry per CDR3 protein. The sample has roughly 4,700 distinct CDR3 sequences; more than 95% are singletons. The material sequenced was sorted CD4+ T cells from blood (whether regulatory or conventional is not recorded), taken 30 days after allogeneic stem cell transplant. The receptors derive from a human patient who had an allogeneic stem cell transplant, so the T cells may come from the graft donor. Both conserved end residues are part of each CDR3. The D gene is left open where the match is weak. Part of the rows lack a size; the others show once, few, many or a class for expanded clones.

v_call	d_call	cdr3_length	clone_size	j_call	cdr3_nt	cdr3_aa
TRBV2	.	12	.	TRBJ2-3	TGTGCCAGCAGGGGACTGCCGGATACGCAGTATTTT	CASRGLPDTQYF
TRBV5-1	.	15	.	TRBJ2-7	TGCGCCAGCAGCTGGCTAACCGGATCCAGCGGCGAGCAGTACTTC	CASSWLTGSSGEQYF
TRBV20-1	.	15	once	TRBJ2-3	TGCAGTGCTAGTGACCCATCGGAAGACATAGATACGCAGTATTTT	CSASDPSEDIDTQYF
TRBV24-1	.	15	.	TRBJ1-5	TGTGCCACCATTGAGGTAAGTTATAGCAATCAACCCCAGCATTTT	CATIEVSYSNQPQHF
TRBV11-2	.	15	.	TRBJ2-7	TGTAGCAGCAGCCTGGCCCGAGGGCCTCCCTACGAGCAGTACTTC	CSSSLARGPPYEQYF
TRBV5-1	.	15	.	TRBJ1-2	TGCGCCAGCAGCTTGAGGGGGGAAAGGGATAATGGCCACACCTTC	CASSLRGERDNGHTF
TRBV20-1	.	14	once	TRBJ2-7	TGCAGCGCTGAAGGTCCGAGAGAGATCTACGACCAGTACTTC	CSAEGPREIYDQYF
TRBV5-4	TRBD1	15	.	TRBJ2-5	TGCGCCAGCAGCAGAAAGGGACAGGGGAAAGAGACCCGGTACTTC	CASSRKGQGKETRYF
TRBV6-5	TRBD2	15	.	TRBJ2-1	TGTGCCAGCAGGACCCTGGGGGGAGGGGCGGGTGAGCAGTTCTTC	CASRTLGGGAGEQFF
TRBV5-1	.	15	.	TRBJ2-7	TGCGCTATCAGCTTGCTTGCGGGATCCATGTACGAGCAGTCCTTC	CAISLLAGSMYEQSF
TRBV6-5	.	14	.	TRBJ2-5	TGTGCCAGCAGTCCGCGGGACGGGAAAGAGACCCAGTACTTC	CASSPRDGKETQYF
TRBV5-1	.	14	.	TRBJ1-2	TGCGCCAGCAGCTTGTACGGGGGGAGCTATGGCTACTCCTTC	CASSLYGGSYGYSF
TRBV20-1	.	15	.	TRBJ2-3	TGCAGTGCCAGAGATCCAGCCGGGGTAGGAGATGAGCAGTATTTT	CSARDPAGVGDEQYF
TRBV11-2	.	15	.	TRBJ2-7	TGTACCAGCAGCTTTGCACCAGGGGCTCCCTACGAGCAGTACTTC	CTSSFAPGAPYEQYF
TRBV3-1	.	13	.	TRBJ2-5	TGCACCAGCAGCTTGGGACTCCAAGAGACCCAGTACTTC	CTSSLGLQETQYF
TRBV11-2	.	15	.	TRBJ2-7	TGTGCCAGCAACTTAGAGCCAGGGGCTCCCTACGAGCAGTACTTC	CASNLEPGAPYEQYF
TRBV5-1	TRBD1	16	.	TRBJ2-7	TGCCCCAGCACCCGAACCGACGGGACAGGATCAAACGAGAAGTACTTC	CPSTRTDGTGSNEKYF
TRBV20-1	.	14	once	TRBJ2-5	TGCAGCAGTAGGGTCGGGTGGCCGCGTACGACCCACCACTTC	CSSRVGWPRTTHHF
TRBV5-1	.	15	.	TRBJ1-2	TGCGGCGGCAGCATGAGGGAGGAGTCGGATTATGGGCAGTCCTTC	CGGSMREESDYGQSF
TRBV5-3	.	14	.	TRBJ1-4	TGCGCCAGCAGCTACGGGACGTCGAATGAAAAACTGTCTTTT	CASSYGTSNEKLSF
TRBV29-1	TRBD1	16	.	TRBJ2-7	TGCAGCTGGACCCCCGGGACAGGGGGCGCCGACAAGGAGCAGTACTTC	CSWTPGTGGADKEQYF
TRBV2	.	13	.	TRBJ2-3	TGTGCTAGCAGTTTCCACAGGGCAGATACGCAGGATTTT	CASSFHRADTQDF
TRBV7-3	.	15	.	TRBJ1-2	TGCGCCAGCAGGCAACAGGAGAACGGGGTAAGGGTCTTGACCTTC	CASRQQENGVRVLTF
TRBV18	.	14	.	TRBJ1-2	TGTGCCAGCTGCTCGTCGTACAGCAGCAGTGGCTTGTCCTTC	CASCSSYSSSGLSF